This T cell receptor (beta chain) was sequenced for a study of graft-versus-host responses after intestinal transplantation. Findings of the study overall: Recipient marrow held GvH clones, some first seen in ileum or blood. Early declines in HvG clones that occurred post-transplant were associated with peak circulating GvH clone levels.

About this clone itself: Its antigen is currently unknown.

Produced via immunoSEQ multiplex PCR; TCRdb's table is partial and in-frame only. This table holds tens of thousands of clones, about 95% found once. V lost 6 bases and J lost 0, with 9 bases in between. The CDR3 has 14 amino acids. The sample in question was unstimulated CD8+ T cells sorted from spleen or lymph node cells, obtained before transplant. The sequence derives from a human donor who was the organ donor for an intestinal transplant. The V gene is TRBV6-7, the J gene TRBJ2-1, with no clear D. TRBV6-7 is assigned to the ORF class and has an uncertain function. The CDR3 DNA reads as TGTGCCAGCAGCCTTATTTACTCCTACAATGAGCAGTTCTTC. Amino acids: CASSLIYSYNEQFF.